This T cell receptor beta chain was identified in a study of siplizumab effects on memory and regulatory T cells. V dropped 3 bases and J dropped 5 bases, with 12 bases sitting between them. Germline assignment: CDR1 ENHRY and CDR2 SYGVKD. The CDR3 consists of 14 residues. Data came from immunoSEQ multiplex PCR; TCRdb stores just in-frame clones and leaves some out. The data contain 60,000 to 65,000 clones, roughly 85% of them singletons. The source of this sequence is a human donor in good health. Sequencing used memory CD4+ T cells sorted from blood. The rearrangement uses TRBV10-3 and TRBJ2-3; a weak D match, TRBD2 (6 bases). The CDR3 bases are TGTGCCATCAGTGATCGAAGTAGCGGAGATACGCAGTATTTT. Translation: CAISDRSSGDTQYF.